This entry lists 10 T cell receptor beta chains sequenced from one sample in a study of beta chain features in type 1 diabetes. The study reverse transcribed the entire isolated RNA, so it sequenced expressed TCRB transcripts. Sequencing was performed with immunoSEQ multiplex PCR; in TCRdb, only in-frame clones are kept and a portion is missing. The sample holds about 470,000 clones, around 30% seen once. Source material: naive CD4+ T cells from blood. The source is a man younger than 35 in good health.

For this clone: At one end, the junction sequence differs from germline, possibly due to a read error. V gene TRBV20-1 combines with J gene TRBJ2-7; 7 nucleotides align to TRBD2. This CDR3 has 11 residues. Germline V gene data show CDR1 as DFQATT and CDR2 as SNEGSKA (reference sequence). The CDR3 loop reads CRASGSYEQYF. CDR3 DNA sequence: TGCAGGGCTAGCGGATCCTACGAGCAGTACTTC.

The chain links TRBV7-6 to TRBJ2-5; TRBD2 matches at 8 bases. The V gene end was trimmed by 3 bases and the J gene end by 4 bases; junction bases not matched to a gene: 1. Germline assignment: CDR1 SGHVS and CDR2 FNYEAQ. This CDR3 is built from 13 residues. The CDR3: CASSFSGGETQYF. The CDR3 DNA follows: TGTGCCAGCAGCTTCAGCGGGGGAGAGACCCAGTACTTC.

The chain couples TRBV18 to TRBJ2-3, with TRBD1 matching over 8 bases. V dropped 3 bases and J dropped 5; count of bases not matched to a gene: 4. The CDR3 spans 14 residues. Germline CDR1 reads KGHSH; CDR2 reads LQKENI. The CDR3 DNA reads TGTGCCAGCTCACCCGGGACAGGTAGAGATACGCAGTATTTT. Residues: CASSPGTGRDTQYF.

This chain joins TRBV19 and TRBJ1-5; no firm D call. V lost 3 bases to trimming and J lost 7 bases, with 10 bases between them. Germline CDR1 reads LNHDA; CDR2 reads SQIVND (reference sequence). This CDR3 is built from 13 residues. The CDR3 bases are TGTGCCAGTAGTATTGATGTGGGGCAGCCCCAGCATTTT. Amino acid sequence: CASSIDVGQPQHF. Full variable domain (rest looked up from reference TRBV19 and TRBJ1-5): DGGITQSPKYLFRKEGQNVTLSCEQNLNHDAMYWYRQDPGQGLRLIYYSQIVNDFQKGDIAEGYSVSREKKESFPLTVTSAQKNPTAFYLCASSIDVGQPQHFGDGTRLSIL.

The V call is TRBV9, the J call TRBJ1-5; the match to TRBD1 covers 7 bases. Trimming removed 5 bases from V and 4 bases from J; junction bases left unmatched: 6. Germline CDR1 is SGDLS and CDR2 is YYNGEE. This CDR3 comprises 14 residues. Written as DNA, the CDR3 is TGTGCCAGCAGTGCGACAGGGATGAATCAGCCCCAGCATTTT. As protein: CASSATGMNQPQHF.

The rearrangement uses TRBV5-1 and TRBJ2-1; D possibly corresponds to TRBD2 (6 bases). The CDR3 is 15 residues long. The germline CDR1 and CDR2 sequences are SGHRS and YFSETQ. V was cut by 7 bases and J by 0 bases, with 14 bases left in between. The CDR3 region is CASLRDLSSYNEQFF. CDR3 sequence (DNA): TGCGCCAGCTTGCGGGACTTGAGCTCCTACAATGAGCAGTTCTTC.

This chain connects TRBV29-1 to TRBJ2-2; either TRBD1 or TRBD2 may supply D (7 bases each). CDR1 is SQVTM, CDR2 ANQGSEA, per germline. With 4 bases removed from V and 0 bases from J, the gap between germline ends came to 12 bases. This CDR3 comprises 15 residues. The CDR3 reads CSVGEGTANTGELFF. The CDR3 DNA reads TGCAGCGTTGGGGAGGGGACAGCGAACACCGGGGAGCTGTTTTTT.

This clone appeared a few times. The chain is built from TRBV19 and TRBJ2-1, with D possibly TRBD2 on 6 matching bases. There are 14 residues in the CDR3. Deletions cut 3 bases from V and 7 bases from J, with 13 bases between. The V gene's germline CDR1 is LNHDA and CDR2 SQIVND (reference sequence). This CDR3 is CASSITTAGNEQFF. The CDR3 DNA follows: TGTGCCAGTAGTATTACCACGGCGGGGAATGAGCAGTTCTTC.

Only a few counts were recorded for this clone. The J gene is TRBJ2-3, the V gene TRBV7-2, with D perhaps matching TRBD1 or TRBD2 (5 bases each). The germline V and J ends were trimmed by 2 bases and 2 bases, with 11 bases remaining between them. The CDR3 has 15 residues. The germline CDR1 and CDR2 sequences are SGHTA and FQGNSA. CDR3 amino acids: CASSLRTGATDTQYF. Here the CDR3 DNA reads TGTGCCAGCAGCTTAAGGACTGGGGCCACAGATACGCAGTATTTT.

This clone has just a few counts. The V and J genes are TRBV9 and TRBJ2-5; 12 nucleotides align to TRBD2. This CDR3 contains 16 residues. CDR1 SGDLS and CDR2 YYNGEE come from the germline V gene. The V segment lost 3 bases and the J segment 1 base; nucleotides outside the gene matches: 4. The CDR3 DNA sequence: TGTGCCAGCAGCGCGGGACTAGCGGGCACCCAAGAGACCCAGTACTTC. This sequence encodes CASSAGLAGTQETQYF.